A single T cell receptor beta chain is shown here with its context. The antigen is undetermined. Germline CDR1 is WSHSY and CDR2 is SAAADI. The V and J ends lost 2 bases and 11 bases respectively, with 13 bases between them. This CDR3 region has 14 residues. CD8 cells classed as naive were CD45RO-negative and positively selected for CCR7, excluding terminally differentiated effector memory CD45RA+ cells. These data originate in a study of shared clonotypes between healthy human individuals. The assay was immunoSEQ multiplex PCR, and TCRdb's table has in-frame clones only and misses some. Counted here are some 2 million clones, roughly 94% occurring once; the ten biggest clones make up roughly 1.2%. Whole-study results and caveats: It was only blood that was sampled, and tissue repertoires likely differ. Estimated clonotype richness was generally higher in naive than memory subsets. Sequencing depth was expected to affect clonotype sharing among donors.

The chain uses TRBV10-2 and TRBJ1-6; perhaps TRBD1 as D (5 bases). The specimen sequenced was naive CD8+ T cells sorted from blood. This receptor was identified in a man aged 18 to 29 in good health. In DNA, the CDR3 is TGCGCCAGCAGTGAGGAGGGGCTCCGGACACCCCTCCACTTT. This codes for CASSEEGLRTPLHF.